The present T cell receptor (beta chain) was sequenced within a study of blood T cell repertoires in COVID-19. Study details: COVID-19 samples, acute and convalescent, were from the United States, Italy and Spain. In each case, the material was cDNA or gDNA derived from T cells, B-cell-depleted T cells, or PBMCs.

J was trimmed by 5 bases and V by 6 bases; bases with no gene match: 7. The CDR3 has 14 amino acids. CDR1 and CDR2 (germline): ENHRY, SYGVKD. Here immunoSEQ multiplex PCR was the method, and the copy in TCRdb shows in-frame clones only, minus some. The sample carries tens of thousands of clones, under 80% recorded once. The sample taken for sequencing was peripheral blood. This clonotype was sampled from a man in his 70s with COVID-19, enrolled during active disease. The V gene is TRBV10-3, the J gene TRBJ2-5; TRBD1 aligns across 9 bases. The CDR3 nucleotides read TGTGCCATCAGCCTACAGGGGGCAGGGGAGACCCAGTACTTC. It specifies CAISLQGAGETQYF.